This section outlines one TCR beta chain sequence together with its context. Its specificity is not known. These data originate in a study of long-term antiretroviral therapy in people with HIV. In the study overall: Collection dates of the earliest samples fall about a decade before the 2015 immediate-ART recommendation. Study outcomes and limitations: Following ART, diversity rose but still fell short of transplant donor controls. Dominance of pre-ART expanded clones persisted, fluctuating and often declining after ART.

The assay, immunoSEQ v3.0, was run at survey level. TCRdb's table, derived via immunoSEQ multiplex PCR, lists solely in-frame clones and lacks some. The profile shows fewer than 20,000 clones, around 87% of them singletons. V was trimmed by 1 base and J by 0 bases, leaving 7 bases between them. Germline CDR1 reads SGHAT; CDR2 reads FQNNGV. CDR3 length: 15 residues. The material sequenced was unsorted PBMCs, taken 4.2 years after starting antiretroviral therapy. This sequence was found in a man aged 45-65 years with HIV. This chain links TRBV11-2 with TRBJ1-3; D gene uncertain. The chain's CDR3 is CASSLVGNSGNTIYF. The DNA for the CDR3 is TGTGCCAGCAGCTTAGTGGGGAACTCTGGAAACACCATATATTTT.